The T cell receptor beta chain under discussion was sequenced for a study of T cell repertoires in cytomegalovirus infection. Across the study: Newly reported HLA-C-restricted and thoroughly characterized HLA-B-restricted CMV epitopes were employed. Matching HLA type and CMV infection were both indicated by public TCR beta signatures.

About this clonotype: Antigen unknown.

A single record per CDR3 protein comes from TCRdb applying MiXCR to the reads. This sample has about 830,000 distinct CDR3 sequences; 32% occur once, and the top ten carry 9.5% to 15%. Overall study findings and caveats: Frequencies of public TCR beta families were cumulated, and this identified carriers of CMV plus the relevant HLA. Across the ex vivo response, the dominant clonotypes were HLA-C-restricted CMV-specific TCR beta clonotypes.

The CDR3 length is 15 residues. With V trimmed by 4 bases and J by 9 bases, 7 bases remained unmatched. The germline V gene encodes CDR1 MNHEY and CDR2 SVGAGI. This sample comprised cultured CD8+ T cells from PBMCs, obtained from culture after CMV antigen stimulation. The J gene is TRBJ2-1, the V gene TRBV6-5; the match to TRBD2 covers 12 bases. The clonotype originates from a human donor in good health (CMV status not recorded). Some clones in this sample may be carry-over from other donors' samples. CDR3 DNA: TGTGCCAGCAGTTCCTCTAGCGGGGGGGCGGTTGAGCAGTTCTTC. Residues: CASSSSSGGAVEQFF.